This T cell receptor (beta chain) was observed in a study of regulatory T cells in long-lasting Graves disease. Described time point: persistent/refractory GD, antithyroid drugs over 5 years with positive TRAb. PBMCs were the source of the RNA used for TCR sequencing. For TCR beta, libraries came from iRepertoire HTBI primers and Arm-PCR of CDR3 regions. TCRdb used MiXCR to reprocess the multiplex PCR reads, holding one entry per CDR3 protein. This repertoire shows a few hundred thousand distinct CDR3 sequences, 23% found once; its top ten account for around 24%. This clonotype was seen many times. The origin of this receptor is a female donor with Graves disease. This specimen consisted of peripheral blood mononuclear cells (PBMCs), obtained when the disease was refractory, from a patient treated with antithyroid drugs.

The CDR3 sequence is CASSEGGGDGYTF. The DNA for the CDR3 is TGTGCCAGCAGTGAAGGGGGCGGTGATGGCTACACCTTC. The chain recombines TRBV2 with TRBJ1-2; D might be TRBD1 (5 bases). CDR3 size: 13 residues. V lost 1 base to trimming and J lost 6 bases, with 9 bases between them. Germline CDR1 and CDR2: SNHLY and FYNNEI.